One sample yielded the 21 T cell receptor delta chains listed below, sequenced in a study of Vδ1+ human thymocytes. Study-wide findings and caveats: In the thymus, TRG and TRD repertoires looked highly polyclonal with Gaussian CDR3 lengths.

RNA was extracted from the cells and then reverse transcribed. Pooled V-gene forward primers with one constant-region reverse primer generated the CDR3 amplicons by multiplex PCR. TCRdb reanalysed the multiplex PCR reads with CATT. The data hold around 20,000 delta-chain clones, with approximately 8.8% observed a single time. The antigens these receptors bind are not known. Sequences were obtained from Vdelta1+ gamma-delta thymocytes from the thymus. Noted subset: FACS-sorted CD3+ TCRalphabeta- TCRVdelta1+ TCRVdelta2- thymocytes. These receptors were taken from a child younger than two who had congenital heart surgery.

By its share, this clone is medium-sized. This chain connects TRDV1 to TRDJ1; possible D gene TRDD3, 6 bases. The V and J ends lost 4 bases and 0 bases respectively, with 18 bases between them. Per germline, CDR1 TSWWSYY and CDR2 QGS. This CDR3 has 17 amino acids. CDR3 region: CALGGSLGWSHTDKLIF. The CDR3 DNA reads TGTGCTCTTGGGGGCTCCCTGGGGTGGTCCCACACCGATAAACTCATCTTT.

V gene TRDV1 combines with J gene TRDJ1, with 8 bases identical to TRDD3. This CDR3 has 20 amino acids. The germline V gene encodes CDR1 TSWWSYY and CDR2 QGS. V trimming: 2 bases; J trimming: 0 bases; junction bases outside the gene matches: 17. CDR3 DNA: TGTGCTCTTGGGGAAAACGGCCCCATGTCGGGGGATATTTACACCGATAAACTCATCTTT. Its protein is CALGENGPMSGDIYTDKLIF.

The chain joins TRDV1 to TRDJ1, with 13 bases lining up with TRDD3. Assignment of the J gene here rests on matching the DNA to germline, because TCRdb gives none. This CDR3 spans 19 amino acids. With 3 bases clipped from V and 2 bases from J, the junction kept 12 bases outside the gene matches. Germline V gene data show CDR1 as TSWWSYY and CDR2 as QGS. The CDR3 region has the DNA TGTGCTCTTGGGGATCCGTACTGGGGGATACGGGGTCGGACCGATAAACTCATCTTT. Protein: CALGDPYWGIRGRTDKLIF.

This clone was picked up a small number of times. The chain uses TRDV1 and TRDJ1; TRDD2 or TRDD3 may be the D gene (5 bases each). Trimming cost V 2 bases and J 2 bases, with 15 bases left between them. Looked up from germline, CDR1 is TSWWSYY and CDR2 is QGS. The CDR3 covers 16 residues. CDR3 DNA sequence: TGTGCTCTTGGGGAAAGACCTTCAAGGGATACCGATAAACTCATCTTT. As protein: CALGERPSRDTDKLIF.

There are a few counts of this clone. This sequence joins TRDV1 and TRDJ1; 7 bases line up with TRDD3. The CDR3 length is 18 residues. The germline CDR1 and CDR2 sequences are TSWWSYY and QGS. Losses at the gene ends were 5 bases for V and 0 bases for J; bases not matched to a gene: 15. This chain's CDR3 is CALGTLTWIRPYTDKLIF. The CDR3 DNA is TGTGCTCTTGGGACCCTAACGTGGATACGCCCGTACACCGATAAACTCATCTTT.

This chain joins TRDV1 and TRDJ1; 10 bases agree with TRDD3. CDR1 is TSWWSYY, CDR2 QGS, per germline. CDR3 length equals 19 residues. Trimming cost V 0 bases and J 0 bases; bases outside gene matches: 10. CDR3 protein: CALGELATGGYGDTDKLIF. Written as DNA, the CDR3 is TGTGCTCTTGGGGAACTAGCCACGGGGGGATACGGGGACACCGATAAACTCATCTTT.

This clone was seen a handful of times. J is TRDJ1 and V is TRDV1; D is possibly TRDD3 (6 bases). CDR3 length: 16 amino acids. Germline CDR1 is TSWWSYY and CDR2 is QGS. V lost 5 bases and J 0 bases, leaving 16 bases between the germline ends. CDR3 DNA sequence: TGTGCTCTTGGGCCCATCCGGGGATTTTACACCGATAAACTCATCTTT. Amino acid sequence: CALGPIRGFYTDKLIF.

This clone was observed a few times. The genes are TRDV1 and TRDJ1; 7 bases are a match to TRDD3. The germline V gene encodes CDR1 TSWWSYY and CDR2 QGS. After removal of 4 bases from V and 4 bases from J, the junction contained 9 bases not matched to a gene. The CDR3 has 15 amino acids. CDR3 sequence: CALGVSFTGVDKLIF. CDR3 DNA sequence: TGTGCTCTTGGGGTCTCCTTTACTGGGGTCGATAAACTCATCTTT.

Of note for this clone: One end of the junction varies from germline; a read error may be responsible. The genes are TRDV1 and TRDJ1; D is ambiguous. CDR3 length equals 10 residues. Germline-derived CDR1 and CDR2 are TSWWSYY and QGS. The CDR3 here is CALGEHLPFF. The DNA for the CDR3 is TGTGCTCTTGGGGAACATCTGCCTTTTTTC.

The chain is built from TRDV1 and TRDJ1; 7 nucleotides match TRDD3. The J gene is absent in TCRdb and was assigned here via DNA matching to germline. Germline V gene sequence: CDR1 TSWWSYY, CDR2 QGS. V gave up 7 bases and J gave up 10 bases; unmatched junction bases: 15. This CDR3 is built from 14 residues. Written as DNA, the CDR3 is TGTGCTCTTGTCCTATGGGACGGGGATAGTTCACTCATCTTT. This codes for CALVLWDGDSSLIF.

This clone came up a few times. The chain is built from TRDV1 and TRDJ1, with 13 bases matching TRDD3. The germline gives CDR1 TSWWSYY, CDR2 QGS. The junction had 25 bases not matched to a gene; V was cut back by 2 bases and J by 4 bases. This CDR3 contains 23 residues. The CDR3 DNA follows: TGTGCTCTTGGGGAAGGTTCGATCGTAACTGGGGGATACGCGGGGGGCCCATGCGATAAACTCATCTTT. This translates into CALGEGSIVTGGYAGGPCDKLIF.

The V gene is TRDV1, the J gene TRDJ1; D ambiguous. The V gene lost 1 base and the J gene lost 3 bases, with 21 bases spanning the gap. CDR1 and CDR2 (germline): TSWWSYY, QGS. CDR3 size: 18 residues. This CDR3 reads CALGEPCPPLRTADKLIF. CDR3 in DNA: TGTGCTCTTGGGGAACCCTGTCCTCCACTCCGTACGGCCGATAAACTCATCTTT.

The J gene is TRDJ1, the V gene TRDV1; no firm D call. Germline lookup yields CDR1 TSWWSYY and CDR2 QGS. V dropped 0 bases and J dropped 0 bases, with 17 bases sitting between them. The CDR3 is made up of 18 amino acids. For the CDR3, the DNA is TGTGCTCTTGGGGAACTGACTTCGTGGTTCCCTGACACCGATAAACTCATCTTT. As protein: CALGELTSWFPDTDKLIF.

V gene TRDV1 combines with J gene TRDJ1; 8 bases line up with TRDD3. V shed 2 bases, J shed 10 bases, and the junction held 21 bases outside the gene matches. This CDR3 comprises 18 residues. Germline V gene data show CDR1 as TSWWSYY and CDR2 as QGS. CDR3 DNA sequence: TGTGCTCTTGGGGAATTAGCCCTTACTGGGGGGATAGGCAGGGGACTCATCTTT. Translation gives CALGELALTGGIGRGLIF.

The rearrangement joins TRDV1 to TRDJ1; 13 bases line up with TRDD3. The J segment lost 2 bases and the V segment lost 6 bases, leaving 21 bases of the junction unmatched. Germline V gene sequence: CDR1 TSWWSYY, CDR2 QGS. There are 21 residues in the CDR3. CDR3 nucleotides: TGTGCTCTTGGTCAGCGGGGGTTCGTACTGGGGGATACGCGCGAGACCGATAAACTCATCTTT. It encodes CALGQRGFVLGDTRETDKLIF.

A word on this clone: A single base separates this from a much larger clone, so it may be a read error. The V gene is TRDV2, the J gene TRDJ1, with TRDD3 matching 10 bases. The junction had 14 bases not matched to a gene; V was cut back by 1 base and J by 13 bases. Germline V gives CDR1 GEAIGNYY, CDR2 EKD. The CDR3 length is 15 residues. This chain's CDR3 is CACDTGLGDLYGPIF. DNA of the CDR3: TGTGCCTGTGACACGGGACTGGGGGATCTGTATGGACCCATCTTT.

The chain links TRDV2 to TRDJ1; no clear D gene. Per the germline V gene, CDR1 is GEAIGNYY and CDR2 is EKD. V was pared by 5 bases and J by 0 bases, with 6 bases between. The CDR3 is 12 amino acids. In DNA, the CDR3 is TGTGCCTGTGCCAGGTACACCGATAAACTCATCTTT. Its protein is CACARYTDKLIF.

The J gene is TRDJ1, while no V gene call was made; the DNA was not compared with TRDD3, the D call given in the table. The CDR3 is made up of 20 amino acids. CDR3 sequence reads: CALGERGGGRHHAITDKLIF. The CDR3 DNA is TGTGCTCTTGGGGAACGGGGCGGGGGAAGGCACCACGCAATCACCGATAAACTCATCTTT.

The chain recombines TRDV1 with TRDJ1, with TRDD3 matching over 12 bases. Per germline, CDR1 TSWWSYY and CDR2 QGS. This CDR3 contains 19 residues. The V and J ends lost 1 base and 2 bases, in that order; junction bases with no gene match: 11. In DNA, the CDR3 is TGTGCTCTTGGGGAACGTCTGGTTCTGGGGGATACGACGACCGATAAACTCATCTTT. Protein product: CALGERLVLGDTTTDKLIF.

This clone has more than one count but fewer than ten. V is TRDV1 and J is TRDJ1; D might be TRDD3 (6 bases). Per germline, CDR1 TSWWSYY and CDR2 QGS. The CDR3 is made up of 17 amino acids. V lost 0 bases and J 5 bases, leaving 19 bases between the germline ends. The CDR3 DNA reads TGTGCTCTTGGGGAACTAGGCATTAGTGGGGGTCCTGATAAACTCATCTTT. Its translation is CALGELGISGGPDKLIF.

The gene calls are TRDV2 and TRDJ1; 9 bases fit TRDD3. Germline assignment: CDR1 GEAIGNYY and CDR2 EKD. V dropped 3 bases and J dropped 3; count of bases not matched to a gene: 10. This CDR3 has 16 amino acids. CDR3 sequence reads: CACDFPWWGISDKLIF. CDR3 DNA: TGTGCCTGTGACTTCCCTTGGTGGGGGATATCCGATAAACTCATCTTT.